The 23 T cell receptor beta chains reported below all come from one sample, sequenced in a study of Tregs in tolerant kidney transplant recipients. The repertoire was sequenced with immunoSEQ multiplex PCR; TCRdb's copy has only in-frame clones and lacks some. Of tens of thousands of clones in the sample, around 83% were seen once. The sequencing sample was made of CD4+ T cells from blood. The receptors stem from a human donor in good health.

The chain has TRBV23-1 and TRBJ1-1; TRBD1 is a possible D gene (5 bases). TRBV23-1 has ORF status, its function being uncertain. V gave up 3 bases and J gave up 1 base, with 18 bases separating them. This CDR3 contains 17 residues. The DNA of the CDR3 is TGCGCCAGCAGTCAGAGCTTGTGGGGGACGAAGAACACTGAAGCTTTCTTT. The encoded protein is CASSQSLWGTKNTEAFF.

V gene TRBV2 combines with J gene TRBJ2-7, with D perhaps TRBD2 (5 bases). Germline V lookup: CDR1 SNHLY, CDR2 FYNNEI. The CDR3 is 13 residues long. Trimming left V 2 bases short and J 6 bases short, with 11 bases between. In DNA, the CDR3 is TGTGCCAGCAGTGAATATGCTAGCAGCGAGCAGTACTTC. This sequence encodes CASSEYASSEQYF. The whole variable domain, remainder taken from reference TRBV2 and TRBJ2-7, is EPEVTQTPSHQVTQMGQEVILRCVPISNHLYFYWYRQILGQKVEFLVSFYNNEISEKSEIFDDQFSVERPDGSNFTLKIRSTKLEDSAMYFCASSEYASSEQYFGPGTRLTVT.

This clone was detected a few times. The chain joins TRBV5-5 to TRBJ2-7; TRBD2 is a possible D gene (5 bases). The CDR3 has 16 residues. Germline V gives CDR1 SGHKS, CDR2 YYEKEE (reference sequence). V was pared by 4 bases and J by 0 bases, with 17 bases between. The CDR3 here is CASSLPVPGLSYEQYF. As DNA, the CDR3 is TGTGCCAGCAGCCTTCCCGTCCCAGGACTCTCCTACGAGCAGTACTTC.

The chain has TRBV6-5 and TRBJ1-1; D not certain. V lost 2 bases, J lost 1 base, and 5 bases lay in between. CDR1 is MNHEY, CDR2 SVGAGI, per germline. This CDR3 region has 13 residues. The CDR3, as DNA: TGTGCCAGCAGTTACGACCGGAACACTGAAGCTTTCTTT. Its protein product is CASSYDRNTEAFF.

CDR3 sequence (DNA): TGTGCCAGCTCACCAGTGGCACTAGCCAAAAACATTCAGTACTTC. Residues: CASSPVALAKNIQYF. The chain is built from TRBV18 and TRBJ2-4; D remains unclear. The CDR3 is 15 amino acids. Germline values: CDR1 KGHSH, CDR2 LQKENI. V shed 2 bases and J shed 0 bases, with 8 bases lying between them.

V gene TRBV5-1 combines with J gene TRBJ2-3; 7 nucleotides agree with TRBD2. CDR3 length equals 18 residues. Germline CDR1 reads SGHRS; CDR2 reads YFSETQ. V lost 1 base to trimming and J lost 2 bases; unmatched junction nucleotides: 13. CDR3 in DNA: TGCGCCAGCAGCTTGCTTCCCCCTAGCGGTCGTCACACAGATACGCAGTATTTT. Amino acid sequence: CASSLLPPSGRHTDTQYF.

In its sample, this clone was seen a few times. The chain joins TRBV18 to TRBJ1-1; D is possibly TRBD1 (5 bases). Trimming cost V 1 base and J 11 bases, with 8 bases left between them. The CDR3 is 11 residues long. Germline assignment: CDR1 KGHSH and CDR2 LQKENI. The CDR3 sequence: CASSPRGEAFF. CDR3 bases: TGTGCCAGCTCACCACGAGGGGAGGCTTTCTTT.

The chain is built from TRBV29-1 and TRBJ2-6, with 10 bases that match TRBD1. The CDR3 covers 15 residues. Germline V gives CDR1 SQVTM, CDR2 ANQGSEA. With 6 bases clipped from V and 2 bases from J, the junction kept 4 bases outside the gene matches. The DNA for the CDR3 is TGCAGCGTGGGACAGGGGAGGGCTGGGGCCAACGTCCTGACTTTC. It encodes CSVGQGRAGANVLTF.

The chain carries TRBV7-8 and TRBJ1-5, with D unresolved. Germline V gene sequence: CDR1 SGHVS, CDR2 FQNEAQ. Deletions cut 0 bases from V and 3 bases from J, with 15 bases between. This CDR3 comprises 17 residues. The CDR3 DNA reads as TGTGCCAGCAGCTTAGCCCCCCGGGCAGGCCCCAATCAGCCCCAGCATTTT. As protein: CASSLAPRAGPNQPQHF. The full variable domain, completed using reference TRBV7-8 and TRBJ1-5, is GAGVSQSPRYKVAKRGQDVALRCDPISGHVSLFWYQQALGQGPEFLTYFQNEAQLDKSGLPSDRFFAERPEGSVSTLKIQRTQQEDSAVYLCASSLAPRAGPNQPQHFGDGTRLSIL.

The chain carries TRBV18 and TRBJ1-2; 8 bases are shared with TRBD1. The CDR3 runs to 15 residues. Germline V lookup: CDR1 KGHSH, CDR2 LQKENI. The ends lost 2 bases at V and 3 bases at J; junction bases unmatched: 5. The CDR3 DNA is TGTGCCAGCTCACCAACTGGACAGGGAGACTATGGCTACACCTTC. Encoded protein: CASSPTGQGDYGYTF. Full variable domain (outside the CDR3, taken from reference TRBV18 and TRBJ1-2): NAGVMQNPRHLVRRRGQEARLRCSPMKGHSHVYWYRQLPEEGLKFMVYLQKENIIDESGMPKERFSAEFPKEGPSILRIQQVVRGDSAAYFCASSPTGQGDYGYTFGSGTRLTVV.

The genes are TRBV30 and TRBJ2-1, with D perhaps matching TRBD2 (5 bases). The V gene lost 4 bases and the J gene lost 0 bases, with 13 bases spanning the gap. The V gene's germline CDR1 is GTSNPN and CDR2 SVGIG (reference sequence). The CDR3 has 15 residues. The CDR3 DNA follows: TGTGCCTGGAAACGCCCTACTAGCTCCTACAATGAGCAGTTCTTC. Its translation: CAWKRPTSSYNEQFF. Looking up the rest from reference TRBV30 and TRBJ2-1 gives the full variable domain: SQTIHQWPATLVQPVGSPLSLECTVEGTSNPNLYWYRQAAGRGLQLLFYSVGIGQISSEVPQNLSASRPQDRQFILSSKKLLLSDSGFYLCAWKRPTSSYNEQFFGPGTRLTVL.

CDR3 residues: CASSETISGRGETQYF. The CDR3 bases are TGTGCCAGCAGCGAAACTATTAGCGGGAGAGGGGAGACCCAGTACTTC. The chain couples TRBV6-1 to TRBJ2-5, with 9 bases fitting TRBD2. Germline V gene data show CDR1 as MNHNS and CDR2 as SASEGT. This CDR3 is 16 amino acids long. V trimming: 6 bases; J trimming: 5 bases; junction bases outside the gene matches: 13.

The chain recombines TRBV30 with TRBJ2-1; perhaps TRBD1 as D (6 bases). The length of the CDR3 is 11 residues. CDR1 GTSNPN and CDR2 SVGIG come from the germline V gene (reference sequence). The V and J ends lost 0 bases and 15 bases respectively, with 12 bases between them. Here the CDR3 DNA reads TGTGCCTGGAGTGTACGACAGGAGGCGTTCTTC. Translation gives CAWSVRQEAFF.

CDR3 region: CASSRAGTARGNTIYF. The CDR3 region has the DNA TGTGCCAGCAGCCGCGCCGGGACAGCCCGAGGAAACACCATATATTTT. The genes are TRBV5-6 and TRBJ1-3; TRBD1 agrees at 7 bases. The CDR3 consists of 16 residues. The germline CDR1 and CDR2 sequences are SGHDT and YYEEEE. With V trimmed by 4 bases and J by 4 bases, 11 bases remained unmatched.

This chain connects TRBV18 to TRBJ1-2; D not resolved. Per the germline V gene, CDR1 is KGHSH and CDR2 is LQKENI. Trimming cost V 0 bases and J 3 bases, with 11 bases left between them. The CDR3 contains 15 residues. The CDR3 loop is CASSPPNLGYYGYTF. As DNA, the CDR3 is TGTGCCAGCTCACCACCGAATTTAGGGTACTATGGCTACACCTTC.

This clone was counted a few times. The CDR3 reads CASSPGWRTGELFF. CDR3 nucleotide sequence: TGTGCCAGCAGTCCGGGTTGGAGGACCGGGGAGCTGTTTTTT. The J gene is TRBJ2-2, the V gene TRBV6-1; TRBD2 might be the D (5 bases). The CDR3 has 14 residues. V dropped 5 bases and J dropped 5 bases, with 12 bases sitting between them. In germline, CDR1 is MNHNS, CDR2 SASEGT.

J is TRBJ2-7 and V is TRBV9; tentatively, D is TRBD1 or TRBD2 (5 bases each). Trimming stripped 2 bases from V and 4 bases from J, with 13 bases between. Germline CDR1 is SGDLS and CDR2 is YYNGEE. The CDR3 runs to 14 residues. The DNA of the CDR3 is TGTGCCAGCAGCGTGGGGACGCGACCGTACGAGCAGTACTTC. Translation: CASSVGTRPYEQYF.

This chain joins TRBV19 and TRBJ2-5; no clear D gene. V gave up 3 bases and J gave up 5 bases, with 10 bases separating them. The CDR3 loop spans 13 amino acids. Germline loops: CDR1 LNHDA, CDR2 SQIVND (reference sequence). DNA of the CDR3: TGTGCCAGTAGTATGGGCGTTGAGGAGACCCAGTACTTC. This translates into CASSMGVEETQYF.

This chain uses TRBV5-1 with TRBJ2-7; the D gene is possibly TRBD1 (6 bases). The CDR3 length is 16 residues. Germline CDR1 and CDR2: SGHRS and YFSETQ. Trimming stripped 0 bases from V and 1 base from J, with 14 bases between. CDR3 loop: CASSLGRQAGSYEQYF. CDR3 DNA sequence: TGCGCCAGCAGCTTGGGTCGACAGGCAGGATCCTACGAGCAGTACTTC.

The chain uses TRBV2 and TRBJ2-7; TRBD1 is a possible D gene (5 bases). The germline gives CDR1 SNHLY, CDR2 FYNNEI. V dropped 6 bases and J dropped 2 bases, with 8 bases sitting between them. The length of the CDR3 is 12 residues. Here the CDR3 reads CASRPDTYEQYF. Here the CDR3 DNA reads TGTGCCAGCAGGCCGGACACCTACGAGCAGTACTTC.

The chain uses TRBV7-2 and TRBJ2-7, with 8 bases aligning to TRBD1. The CDR3 covers 16 residues. Per germline, CDR1 SGHTA and CDR2 FQGNSA. J gave up 3 bases and V 1 base, and 8 bases lay outside the gene matches. As DNA, the CDR3 is TGTGCCAGCAGCTTAGGGAGGGCAGGGGGCAACTACGAGCAGTACTTC. It encodes CASSLGRAGGNYEQYF.

Remarks on this clone: In the same sample, other DNA sequences code for this CDR3. The V call is TRBV29-1, the J call TRBJ1-2; 9 nucleotides agree with TRBD1. Germline CDR1 is SQVTM and CDR2 is ANQGSEA. After removal of 6 bases from V and 2 bases from J, the junction contained 7 bases not matched to a gene. The CDR3 runs 14 residues. CDR3 sequence: CSVSTGQGNYGYTF. The DNA of the CDR3 is TGCAGCGTCAGTACGGGACAGGGCAACTATGGCTACACCTTC.

V gene TRBV25-1 combines with J gene TRBJ2-7; 8 bases fit TRBD2. With V trimmed by 7 bases and J by 3 bases, 2 bases remained unmatched. Germline CDR1 is MGHDK and CDR2 is SYGVNS. There are 12 residues in the CDR3. For the CDR3, the DNA is TGTGCCAGCACGGGGGGGGACTACGAGCAGTACTTC. Its protein product is CASTGGDYEQYF.